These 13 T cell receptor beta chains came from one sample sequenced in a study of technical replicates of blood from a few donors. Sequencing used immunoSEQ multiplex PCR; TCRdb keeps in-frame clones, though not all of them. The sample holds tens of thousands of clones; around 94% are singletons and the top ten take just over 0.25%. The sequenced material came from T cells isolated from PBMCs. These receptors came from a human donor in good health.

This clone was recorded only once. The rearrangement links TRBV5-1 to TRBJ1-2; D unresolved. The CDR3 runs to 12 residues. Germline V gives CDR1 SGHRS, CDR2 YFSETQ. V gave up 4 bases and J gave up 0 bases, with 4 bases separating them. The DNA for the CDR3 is TGCGCCAGCAGCCTAGCTAACTATGGCTACACCTTC. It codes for CASSLANYGYTF.

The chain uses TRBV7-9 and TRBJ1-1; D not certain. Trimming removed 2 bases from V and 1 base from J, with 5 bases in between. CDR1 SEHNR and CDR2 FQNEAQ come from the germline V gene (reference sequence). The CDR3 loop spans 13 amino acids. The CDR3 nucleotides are TGTGCCAGCAGCTTAATACAGAACACTGAAGCTTTCTTT. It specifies CASSLIQNTEAFF.

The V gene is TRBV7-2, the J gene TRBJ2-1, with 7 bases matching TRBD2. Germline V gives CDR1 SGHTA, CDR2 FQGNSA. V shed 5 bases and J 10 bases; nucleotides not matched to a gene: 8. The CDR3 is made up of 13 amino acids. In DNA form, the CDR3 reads TGTGCCAGCAGCCGGTCGGCGGGGGACGAGCAGTTCTTC. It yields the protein CASSRSAGDEQFF.

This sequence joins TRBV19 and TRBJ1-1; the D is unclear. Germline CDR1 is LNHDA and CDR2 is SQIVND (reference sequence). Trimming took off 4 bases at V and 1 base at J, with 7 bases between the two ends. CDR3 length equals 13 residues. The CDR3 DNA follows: TGTGCCAGTAGTACGCAGAAGAACACTGAAGCTTTCTTT. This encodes CASSTQKNTEAFF.

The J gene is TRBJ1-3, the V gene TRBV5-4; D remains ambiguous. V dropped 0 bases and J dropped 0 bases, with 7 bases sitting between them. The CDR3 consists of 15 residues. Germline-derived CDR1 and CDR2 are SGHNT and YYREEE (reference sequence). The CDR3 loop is CASSLGHRSGNTIYF. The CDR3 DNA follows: TGTGCCAGCAGCTTGGGGCACCGCTCTGGAAACACCATATATTTT.

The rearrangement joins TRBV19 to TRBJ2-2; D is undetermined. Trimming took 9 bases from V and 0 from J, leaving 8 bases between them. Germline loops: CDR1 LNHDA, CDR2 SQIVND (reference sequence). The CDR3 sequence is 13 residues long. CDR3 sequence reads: CASPSANTGELFF. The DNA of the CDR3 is TGTGCCAGCCCAAGCGCGAACACCGGGGAGCTGTTTTTT.

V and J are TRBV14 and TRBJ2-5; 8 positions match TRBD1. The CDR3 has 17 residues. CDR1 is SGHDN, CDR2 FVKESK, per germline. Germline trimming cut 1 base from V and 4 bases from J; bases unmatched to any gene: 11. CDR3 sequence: CASSQGIWQGARETQYF. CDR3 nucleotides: TGTGCCAGCAGCCAAGGAATTTGGCAGGGGGCCCGAGAGACCCAGTACTTC.

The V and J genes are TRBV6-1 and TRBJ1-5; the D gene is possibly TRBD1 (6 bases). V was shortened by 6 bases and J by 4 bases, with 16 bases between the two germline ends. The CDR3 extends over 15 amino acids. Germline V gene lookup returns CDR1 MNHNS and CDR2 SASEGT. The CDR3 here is CASSVPPRGNQPQHF. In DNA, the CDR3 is TGTGCCAGCAGCGTACCTCCCAGGGGTAATCAGCCCCAGCATTTT.

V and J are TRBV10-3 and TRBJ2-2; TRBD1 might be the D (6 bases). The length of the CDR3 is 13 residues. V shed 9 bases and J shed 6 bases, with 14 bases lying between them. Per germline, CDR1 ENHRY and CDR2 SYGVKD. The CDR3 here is CAIQGQGPGELFF. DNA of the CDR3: TGTGCCATTCAGGGGCAGGGCCCCGGGGAGCTGTTTTTT.

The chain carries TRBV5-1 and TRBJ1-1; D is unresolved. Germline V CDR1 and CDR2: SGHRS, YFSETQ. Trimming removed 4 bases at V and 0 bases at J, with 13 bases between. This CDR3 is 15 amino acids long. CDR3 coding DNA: TGCGCCAGCAGCCCACCAACAGAAATGAACACTGAAGCTTTCTTT. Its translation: CASSPPTEMNTEAFF.

The CDR3 protein is CASSLERDTEAFF. CDR3 coding DNA: TGTGCCAGCAGCTTAGAGAGGGACACTGAAGCTTTCTTT. The rearrangement joins TRBV11-2 to TRBJ1-1; no firm D call. Between the trimmed V and J ends, which lost 0 bases and 3 bases, there was a span of 5 bases. This CDR3 contains 13 residues. The germline gives CDR1 SGHAT, CDR2 FQNNGV.

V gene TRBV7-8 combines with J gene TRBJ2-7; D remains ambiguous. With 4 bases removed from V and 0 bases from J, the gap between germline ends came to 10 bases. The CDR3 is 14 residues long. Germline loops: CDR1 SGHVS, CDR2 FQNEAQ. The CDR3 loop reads CASSWVSDSYEQYF. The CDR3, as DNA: TGTGCCAGCAGCTGGGTCAGCGACTCCTACGAGCAGTACTTC.

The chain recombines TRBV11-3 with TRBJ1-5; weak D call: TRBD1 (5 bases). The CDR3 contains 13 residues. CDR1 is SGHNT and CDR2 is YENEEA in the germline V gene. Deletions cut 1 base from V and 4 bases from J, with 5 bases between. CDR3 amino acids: CASSLGQNQPQHF. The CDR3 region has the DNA TGTGCCAGCAGCTTAGGACAGAATCAGCCCCAGCATTTT.